This T cell receptor (beta chain) was sequenced during a study of radiation and T cells in renal cell carcinoma. A few counts support this clone. Antigen: not known. Treatment indicated: 15 Gy SBRT to primary tumor, nephrectomy 4 weeks later. Using immunoSEQ multiplex PCR, the repertoire was profiled, and TCRdb retains in-frame clones only, with some absent. The profile covers over 15,000 clones, with 50% to 65% appearing a single time and about an eighth taken by the ten largest. V was pared by 4 bases and J by 2 bases, with 8 bases between. The germline V gene encodes CDR1 SGHDN and CDR2 FVKESK. There are 13 residues in the CDR3. Broader study findings: Top tumor clonotypes rose in blood 2 weeks post-radiation, then contracted.

This chain links TRBV14 with TRBJ1-2, with D unclear. The sequence was collected from a woman aged 70-85 years with renal cell carcinoma. This material consisted of tumor tissue, taken from a patient whose treatment included radiotherapy and nephrectomy. The CDR3 DNA follows: TGTGCCAGCAGCCTTGGACGGAACTATGGCTACACCTTC. Translating gives CASSLGRNYGYTF.